This TCR beta chain was sequenced during a study of shared clonotypes between healthy human individuals. The wider study: Per donor, three plates held CD4 naive cells, three held CD4 memory, two held CD8 naive and one held CD8 memory.

As concerns this clone: Antigen specificity is unknown.

The DNA input per sorted-subset replicate PCR was about 180 ng, corresponding to around 28,000 T cell genomes. Sequencing was performed with immunoSEQ multiplex PCR; in TCRdb, only in-frame clones are kept and a portion is missing. The repertoire holds approximately 710,000 clones, with roughly 91% as singletons. The CDR3 consists of 17 residues. Trimming stripped 0 bases from V and 0 bases from J, with 12 bases between. CDR1 MNHNS and CDR2 SASEGT come from the germline V gene. Healthy HIV-negative adults with no recent acute infections or vaccinations were recruited as donors. Findings of the study overall: Naive CD4 clonotypes overlapped across a few donors at about 5.2%.

This receptor was identified in a man between 18 and 29 years old in good health. Some clones in this sample may be carry-over from other donors' samples. V and J are TRBV6-1 and TRBJ1-5; tentatively, D is TRBD1 (6 bases). Material: memory CD8+ T cells from PBMCs. Specified subset: CD45RO+ cells pooled with CCR7-negative TemRA cells. CDR3: CASSEAGAVYSNQPQHF. The CDR3 DNA follows: TGTGCCAGCAGTGAAGCGGGGGCAGTTTATAGCAATCAGCCCCAGCATTTT.